These 14 T cell receptor beta chains were all obtained from the same sample, sequenced in a study of shared clonotypes between healthy human individuals. TCRdb keeps only in-frame clones here, not all; method: immunoSEQ multiplex PCR. This sample has about 1.1 million clones, with 75% to 80% found just once. The sample comprised memory CD4+ T cells from PBMCs. As to subset: CD45RA-negative fraction. The origin of the receptors is a man between 18 and 29 years old in good health. Some clones in this sample may be carry-over from other donors' samples.

The chain has TRBV9 and TRBJ2-2; D not certain. V was trimmed by 2 bases and J by 5 bases, leaving 7 bases between them. Germline CDR1 SGDLS, CDR2 YYNGEE. CDR3 size: 13 residues. CDR3 residues: CASSVTVTGELFF. The CDR3 DNA sequence: TGTGCCAGCAGCGTCACCGTTACCGGGGAGCTGTTTTTT.

The chain has TRBV6-8 and TRBJ1-5; D is unresolved. The germline V gene has CDR1 MNHGY and CDR2 SAAAGT. Between the trimmed V and J ends, which lost 0 bases and 4 bases, there was a span of 16 bases. The CDR3 length is 17 residues. The DNA for the CDR3 is TGTGCCAGCAGTTACTCGAAGGGCCGAGGGATAAATCAGCCCCAGCATTTT. This gives the protein CASSYSKGRGINQPQHF.

This clone was seen a single time. J is TRBJ1-5 and V is TRBV7-2; 7 nucleotides match TRBD1. The V gene end was trimmed by 5 bases and the J gene end by 4 bases; junction bases not matched to a gene: 8. The CDR3 has 15 residues. Germline-derived CDR1 and CDR2 are SGHTA and FQGNSA. CDR3 sequence (DNA): TGTGCCAGCAGCCCAGGGGACAGCCCAAATCAGCCCCAGCATTTT. The encoded protein is CASSPGDSPNQPQHF. The variable domain in full, with the rest retrieved from reference TRBV7-2 and TRBJ1-5, is GAGVSQSPSNKVTEKGKDVELRCDPISGHTALYWYRQSLGQGLEFLIYFQGNSAPDKSGLPSDRFSAERTGGSVSTLTIQRTQQEDSAVYLCASSPGDSPNQPQHFGDGTRLSIL.

On this clone: This specimen includes other DNA sequences encoding the same CDR3. This chain connects TRBV6-5 to TRBJ1-2; no clear D gene. This CDR3 contains 13 residues. Germline V gene data show CDR1 as MNHEY and CDR2 as SVGAGI. Trimming pared 2 bases from V and 2 bases from J, leaving 6 bases between. CDR3 nucleotides: TGTGCCAGCAGTTACGGTCCCAACTATGGCTACACCTTC. Its protein is CASSYGPNYGYTF.

On this clone: A single base separates this from a much larger clone, so it may be a read error. In DNA form, the CDR3 reads TGTGCCAGCAGCGGGACAGGGGGCAATCAGCCCCAGCATTTT. Protein sequence: CASSGTGGNQPQHF. The chain has TRBV5-5 and TRBJ1-5, with TRBD1 identical over 10 bases. J gave up 2 bases and V 4 bases, and 0 bases lay outside the gene matches. Germline values: CDR1 SGHKS, CDR2 YYEKEE (reference sequence). This CDR3 has 14 amino acids.

This rearrangement joins TRBV10-3 to TRBJ2-1, with D perhaps matching TRBD2 (6 bases). V was shortened by 10 bases and J by 2 bases, with 15 bases between the two germline ends. The germline V gene has CDR1 ENHRY and CDR2 SYGVKD. The CDR3 contains 14 residues. The CDR3 region has the DNA TGTGCCACGGGACGGGAGCCCCCCTACAATGAGCAGTTCTTC. Translated: CATGREPPYNEQFF.

Worth noting for this clone: A much larger clone is a single base away; this may be a read error. The chain joins TRBV28 to TRBJ1-4; 9 bases align to TRBD1. The CDR3 is 14 amino acids. J gave up 3 bases and V 5 bases, and 1 base lay outside the gene matches. CDR1 is MDHEN, CDR2 SYDVKM, per germline. The CDR3 loop is CASSRTGANEKLFF. The CDR3 DNA sequence: TGTGCCAGCAGTCGGACAGGGGCTAATGAAAAACTGTTTTTT.

The V gene is TRBV18, the J gene TRBJ2-4; D is perhaps TRBD1 or TRBD2 (5 bases each). The V end lost 0 bases, the J end lost 6 bases, and 9 bases lay between the germline ends. Germline loops: CDR1 KGHSH, CDR2 LQKENI. CDR3 length: 14 amino acids. The CDR3 loop is CASSPPAGTNIQYF. The CDR3 bases are TGTGCCAGCTCACCACCGGCAGGGACAAACATTCAGTACTTC.

As for this clone: This CDR3 is also generated by other DNA sequences in the sample. The chain carries TRBV6-5 and TRBJ1-2; D possibly corresponds to TRBD1 (5 bases). The V end lost 5 bases, the J end lost 1 base, and 5 bases lay between the germline ends. This CDR3 is 12 amino acids long. Germline CDR1 MNHEY, CDR2 SVGAGI. CDR3 sequence (DNA): TGTGCCAGCAGTCAGGGTAACTATGGCTACACCTTC. Its protein is CASSQGNYGYTF.

The chain is built from TRBV14 and TRBJ2-2, with D tentatively TRBD1 (6 bases). The CDR3 length is 15 residues. CDR1 and CDR2 (germline): SGHDN, FVKESK. The V gene lost 3 bases and the J gene lost 7 bases, with 15 bases spanning the gap. The DNA for the CDR3 is TGTGCCAGCAGCCACCTGGGACACTGGGGCGGGGAGCTGTTTTTT. Residues: CASSHLGHWGGELFF.

For this clone: A much larger clone lies a single base off, so this may be a read error. The rearrangement joins TRBV2 to TRBJ2-3; 8 positions match TRBD2. The CDR3 extends over 14 amino acids. Looked up from germline, CDR1 is SNHLY and CDR2 is FYNNEI. The chain's CDR3 is CASLWAGGTDAQYF. The CDR3 DNA sequence: TGTGCCAGCCTTTGGGCGGGGGGCACAGATGCGCAGTATTTT.

The chain couples TRBV5-1 to TRBJ2-5, with 15 bases fitting TRBD2. J was trimmed by 5 bases and V by 6 bases; bases with no gene match: 5. The CDR3 extends over 15 amino acids. Germline V lookup: CDR1 SGHRS, CDR2 YFSETQ. Here the CDR3 reads CASTGLAGGPETQYF. The CDR3 coding sequence is TGCGCCAGCACCGGACTAGCGGGAGGGCCGGAGACCCAGTACTTC. Looking up the rest from reference TRBV5-1 and TRBJ2-5 gives the full variable domain: KAGVTQTPRYLIKTRGQQVTLSCSPISGHRSVSWYQQTPGQGLQFLFEYFSETQRNKGNFPGRFSGRQFSNSRSEMNVSTLELGDSALYLCASTGLAGGPETQYFGPGTRLLVL.

V is TRBV6-5 and J is TRBJ2-2; D ambiguous. Trimming took 0 bases from V and 4 from J, leaving 12 bases between them. Germline CDR1 reads MNHEY; CDR2 reads SVGAGI. This CDR3 comprises 16 residues. CDR3 sequence: CASSYSTGHGTGELFF. For the CDR3, the DNA is TGTGCCAGCAGTTACTCGACGGGTCATGGCACCGGGGAGCTGTTTTTT.

Worth noting for this clone: A far larger clone is off by one base, so a read error is likely. The same CDR3 can be traced to other DNA sequences in this sample. V usage is TRBV11-2 and J usage is TRBJ1-1, with 7 bases lining up with TRBD1. The V gene end was trimmed by 6 bases and the J gene end by 1 base; junction bases not matched to a gene: 2. Germline CDR1 SGHAT, CDR2 FQNNGV. The CDR3 is 13 amino acids. The CDR3 sequence is CASSRQGNTEAFF. Here the CDR3 DNA reads TGTGCCAGCAGTCGACAGGGGAACACTGAAGCTTTCTTT.